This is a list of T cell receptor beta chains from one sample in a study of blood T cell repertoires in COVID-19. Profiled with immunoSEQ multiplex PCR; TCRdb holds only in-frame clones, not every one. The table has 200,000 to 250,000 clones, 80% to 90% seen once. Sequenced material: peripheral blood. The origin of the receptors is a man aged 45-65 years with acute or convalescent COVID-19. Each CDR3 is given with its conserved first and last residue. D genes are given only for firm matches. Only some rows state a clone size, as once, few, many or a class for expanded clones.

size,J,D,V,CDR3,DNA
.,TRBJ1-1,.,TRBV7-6,CASSLMDSNTEAFF,TGTGCCAGCAGCTTAATGGACTCGAACACTGAAGCTTTCTTT
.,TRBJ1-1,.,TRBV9,CASSEGTMDTEAFF,TGTGCCAGCAGCGAGGGGACAATGGACACTGAAGCTTTCTTT
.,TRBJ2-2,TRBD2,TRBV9,CASSARTSQTPGELFF,TGTGCCAGCAGCGCCCGGACTAGCCAAACCCCTGGGGAGCTGTTTTTT
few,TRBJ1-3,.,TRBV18,CASSPAGVSGNTIYF,TGTGCCAGCTCACCAGCAGGCGTCTCTGGAAACACCATATATTTT
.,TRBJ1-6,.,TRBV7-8,CASSLEPVGSSYNSPLHF,TGTGCCAGCAGCTTAGAACCGGTGGGGAGCTCCTATAATTCACCCCTCCACTTT
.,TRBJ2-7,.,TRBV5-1,CASSLGQVSYEQYF,TGCGCCAGCAGCTTGGGTCAGGTCTCCTACGAGCAGTACTTC
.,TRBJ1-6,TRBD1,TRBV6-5,CASETGASPLHF,TGTGCCAGCGAGACAGGGGCTTCACCCCTCCACTTT
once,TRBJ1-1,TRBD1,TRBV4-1,CASSHGRQGGTEAFF,TGCGCCAGCAGCCACGGACGCCAGGGGGGCACTGAAGCTTTCTTT
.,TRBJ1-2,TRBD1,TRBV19,CASSFDRVGYGYTF,TGTGCCAGTAGTTTTGACAGGGTCGGCTATGGCTACACCTTC
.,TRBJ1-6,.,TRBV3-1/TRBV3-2,CASSQDSQGSPLHF,TGTGCCAGCAGCCAAGATTCCCAGGGGTCACCCCTCCACTTT
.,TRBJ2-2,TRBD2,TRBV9,CASSVPRTSGRASTGELFF,TGTGCCAGCAGCGTCCCTCGGACTAGCGGGAGGGCCAGCACCGGGGAGCTGTTTTTT
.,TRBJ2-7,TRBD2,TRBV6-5,CASSWGGIYEQYF,TGTGCCAGCAGTTGGGGGGGGATCTACGAGCAGTACTTC
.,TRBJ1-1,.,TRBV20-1,CSATQGTEAFF,TGCAGTGCCACCCAGGGGACTGAAGCTTTCTTT
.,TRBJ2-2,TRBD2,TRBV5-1,CASSLGGSSRTGELFF,TGCGCCAGCAGCTTGGGCGGGAGTAGTCGCACCGGGGAGCTGTTTTTT
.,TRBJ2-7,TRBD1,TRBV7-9,CASSEYRDSYEQYF,TGTGCCAGCAGCGAATACCGGGACAGCTACGAGCAGTACTTC
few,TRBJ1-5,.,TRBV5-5,CASSLEHINQPQHF,TGTGCCAGCAGCTTGGAACACATCAATCAGCCCCAGCATTTT
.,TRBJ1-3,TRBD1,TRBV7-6,CASSLQGATGNTIYF,TGTGCCAGCAGCTTACAGGGGGCCACCGGAAACACCATATATTTT
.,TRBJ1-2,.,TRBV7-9,CASSLVGDGYTF,TGTGCCAGCAGCTTAGTAGGGGATGGCTACACCTTC
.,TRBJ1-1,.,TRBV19,CASSIGSRGTEAFF,TGTGCCAGTAGTATAGGGTCTCGGGGCACTGAAGCTTTCTTT
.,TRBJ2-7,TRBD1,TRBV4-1,CASSRMNGQGDSYEQYF,TGCGCCAGCAGCCGAATGAATGGACAGGGGGACTCCTACGAGCAGTACTTC
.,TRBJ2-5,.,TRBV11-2,CASSLAVPLTDQYF,TGTGCCAGCAGCTTAGCGGTACCCCTTACTGACCAGTACTTC
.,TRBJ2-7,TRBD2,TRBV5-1,CASSIGRQYEQYF,TGCGCCAGCAGCATCGGGAGGCAATACGAGCAGTACTTC
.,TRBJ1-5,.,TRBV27,CASSLNFYQPQHF,TGTGCCAGCAGTTTAAATTTCTATCAGCCCCAGCATTTT
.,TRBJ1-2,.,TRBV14,CVSSPRQGIYGYTF,TGTGTCAGCAGTCCAAGGCAGGGGATTTATGGCTACACCTTC
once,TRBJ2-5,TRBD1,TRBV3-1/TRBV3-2,CASSQEVSDRGVTQYF,TGTGCCAGCAGCCAAGAGGTATCGGACAGGGGGGTCACCCAGTACTTC
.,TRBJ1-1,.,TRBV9,CASSVAWGLNTEAFF,TGTGCCAGCAGCGTAGCTTGGGGGCTGAACACTGAAGCTTTCTTT
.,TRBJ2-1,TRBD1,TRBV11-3,CASSRPGQLYNEQFF,TGTGCCAGCAGCCGCCCGGGACAGCTTTACAATGAGCAGTTCTTC
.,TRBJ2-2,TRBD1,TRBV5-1,CASSPSGGLNTGELFF,TGCGCCAGCAGCCCCTCAGGGGGCCTGAACACCGGGGAGCTGTTTTTT
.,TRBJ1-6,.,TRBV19,CASSTPMDSPLHF,TGTGCCAGTAGTACCCCTATGGATTCACCCCTCCACTTT
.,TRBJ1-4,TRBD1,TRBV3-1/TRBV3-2,CASSQKGTGGFNEKLFF,TGTGCCAGCAGCCAAAAAGGGACAGGGGGTTTTAATGAAAAACTGTTTTTT
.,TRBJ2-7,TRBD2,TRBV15,CATSRAPGAGKVAYEQYF,TGTGCCACCAGCAGAGCCCCCGGAGCGGGAAAGGTCGCCTACGAGCAGTACTTC
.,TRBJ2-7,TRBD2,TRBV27,CASSPGGISYEQYF,TGTGCCAGCAGTCCCGGGGGGATCTCCTACGAGCAGTACTTC
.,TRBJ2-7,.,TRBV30,CAWSPSYEQYF,TGTGCCTGGAGCCCTTCCTACGAGCAGTACTTC
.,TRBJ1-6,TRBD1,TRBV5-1,CASRTGNSPLHF,TGCGCCAGCCGGACAGGGAATTCACCCCTCCACTTT
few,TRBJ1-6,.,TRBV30,CAWLARPDSPLHF,TGTGCCTGGCTCGCTAGGCCGGATTCACCCCTCCACTTT
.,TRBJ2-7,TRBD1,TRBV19,CASSISGTGAYEQYF,TGTGCCAGTAGTATTTCCGGGACAGGGGCGTACGAGCAGTACTTC
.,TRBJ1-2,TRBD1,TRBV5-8,CASRSRQGVGGYTF,TGTGCCAGCAGATCCCGACAGGGGGTTGGTGGCTACACCTTC
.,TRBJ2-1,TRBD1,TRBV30,CAWNQQGTYNEQFF,TGTGCCTGGAACCAACAGGGGACCTACAATGAGCAGTTCTTC
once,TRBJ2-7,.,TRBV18,CASSPEGEGYEQYF,TGTGCCAGCTCACCAGAGGGGGAAGGATACGAGCAGTACTTC
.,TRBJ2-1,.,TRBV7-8,CASSFVGDNEQFF,TGTGCCAGCAGCTTCGTCGGAGACAATGAGCAGTTCTTC
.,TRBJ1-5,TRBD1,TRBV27,CATARQGRNQPQHF,TGTGCCACCGCCCGACAGGGACGCAATCAGCCCCAGCATTTT
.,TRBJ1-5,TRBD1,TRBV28,CASSLDRVGNQPQHF,TGTGCCAGCAGCTTGGACAGGGTCGGCAATCAGCCCCAGCATTTT
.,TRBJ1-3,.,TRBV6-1,CASSEHRASGNTIYF,TGTGCCAGCAGTGAGCACAGAGCCTCTGGAAACACCATATATTTT
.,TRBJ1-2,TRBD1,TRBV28,CASSLTDRGSGYTF,TGTGCCAGCAGTTTAACGGACAGGGGGTCCGGCTACACCTTC
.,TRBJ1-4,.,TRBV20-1,CSASSGYEKLFF,TGCAGTGCTAGTTCCGGGTACGAAAAACTGTTTTTT
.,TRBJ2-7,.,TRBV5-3,CARSGCGSGCYEQYF,TGTGCCAGAAGCGGGTGTGGGTCAGGTTGCTACGAGCAGTACTTC
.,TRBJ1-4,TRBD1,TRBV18,CASSNTLDRLNEKLFF,TGTGCCAGCTCCAACACTTTGGACAGGCTTAATGAAAAACTGTTTTTT
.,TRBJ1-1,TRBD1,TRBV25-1,CASSGHRGSEAFF,TGTGCCAGCAGTGGCCACAGGGGTTCTGAAGCTTTCTTT
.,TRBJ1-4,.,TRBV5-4,CASSLARGSEKLFF,TGTGCCAGCAGCTTGGCCAGGGGTTCCGAAAAACTGTTTTTT